This TCR beta chain is from a study of cytomegalovirus exposure and HLA in healthy donors. Comment on this clone: The antigen remains unidentified.

In the PCR, 60 Vbeta and 13 Jbeta primers were used. Assay: immunoSEQ multiplex PCR; the TCRdb copy retains only in-frame clones and omits some. The table includes 180,000 or so clones, approximately 79% detected once. The CDR3 is made up of 19 amino acids. From germline, CDR1 is SGHVS and CDR2 FQNEAQ. Trimming shortened V by 3 bases and J by 0 bases, and 23 bases separated the two germline ends. Regarding the study as a whole: CMV serostatus was the only immune exposure information that was available.

Sequencing was carried out using PBMCs. The receptor comes from a man aged 45 to 65 in good health and CMV-seropositive. This chain uses TRBV7-8 with TRBJ1-2, with D unresolved. In nucleotides, the CDR3 is TGTGCCAGCAGCTTCGGTTTTCGGGGTCAGAACCTAGCTAACTATGGCTACACCTTC. Residues: CASSFGFRGQNLANYGYTF.